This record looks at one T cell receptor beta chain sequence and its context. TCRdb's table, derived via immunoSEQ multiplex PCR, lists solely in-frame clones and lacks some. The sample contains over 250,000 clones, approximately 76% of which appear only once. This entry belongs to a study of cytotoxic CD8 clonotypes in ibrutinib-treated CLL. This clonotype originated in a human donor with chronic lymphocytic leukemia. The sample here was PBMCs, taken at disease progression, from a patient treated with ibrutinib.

CDR3 protein: CASSLVEGRTEAFF. CDR3 in DNA: TGTGCCAGCAGCTTAGTGGAGGGGCGGACTGAAGCTTTCTTT. The chain recombines TRBV7-9 with TRBJ1-1, with D possibly matching TRBD1 (5 bases). The germline CDR1 and CDR2 sequences are SEHNR and FQNEAQ (reference sequence). V shed 1 base and J shed 5 bases, with 11 bases lying between them. The CDR3 has 14 amino acids. Full variable domain (missing parts from reference TRBV7-9 and TRBJ1-1): DTGVSQNPRHKITKRGQNVTFRCDPISEHNRLYWYRQTLGQGPEFLTYFQNEAQLEKSRLLSDRFSAERPKGSFSTLEIQRTEQGDSAMYLCASSLVEGRTEAFFGQGTRLTVV.